A selection of T cell receptor beta chains follows, all from one sample in a study of shared clonotypes between healthy human individuals. Generated by immunoSEQ multiplex PCR, the TCRdb table keeps only in-frame clones and is missing some. The repertoire includes 1.4 million or so clones, approximately 98.5% of them detected once, and around 0.33% sits in the top ten. Source material: naive CD4+ T cells sorted from blood. The receptors were gathered from a man aged 25-45 years in good health. Each CDR3 is given with its conserved first and last residue. Rows give clone size only sometimes, using once, few, many, or a class for an expanded clone.

V	size	J	CDR3
TRBV7-8	-	TRBJ2-6	CASSLAHTQGFGSGANVLTF
TRBV4-2	-	TRBJ2-7	CASSQGAGLYEQYF
TRBV21-1	-	TRBJ1-5	CASSKVHRNSNQPQHF
TRBV29-1	-	TRBJ1-1	CSVMNPRVGIGHNTEAFF
TRBV7-2	-	TRBJ1-5	CASSTTRAGLSNQPQHF
TRBV5-1	-	TRBJ2-1	CASSSTFRGRSSYNEQFF
TRBV5-5	once	TRBJ1-1	CASSSWGTEAFF
TRBV9	-	TRBJ1-5	CASSKRWGREPQHF
TRBV7-3	-	TRBJ2-7	CASSLRDSSYEQYF
TRBV7-2	-	TRBJ2-1	CASSIQGASYNEQFF
TRBV27	-	TRBJ2-3	CASSRQGTDTQYF
TRBV5-1	-	TRBJ2-7	CASSPGLAGDEQYF
TRBV10-1	-	TRBJ2-1	CASSESLAGGPLNEQFF
TRBV9	-	TRBJ2-2	CASSVTTGGTGELFF
TRBV6-1	-	TRBJ2-7	CASSEAYRGKEYF
TRBV5-6	-	TRBJ2-7	CASSFPRRLGYTYEQYF
TRBV29-1	-	TRBJ2-1	CSGGLVSEQFF
TRBV9	-	TRBJ2-5	CASSVGWEPWETQYF
TRBV28	-	TRBJ1-3	CASSLSGRDTIYF
TRBV7-2	-	TRBJ2-7	CASSTRGTSYEQYF
TRBV18	once	TRBJ2-1	CASGWTGDEQFF
TRBV28	-	TRBJ2-2	CASSSRNPGELFF
TRBV5-4	-	TRBJ2-7	CASSSRQGPSREQYF
TRBV14	-	TRBJ2-7	CASSQKFTTGPYEQYF
TRBV6-1	once	TRBJ2-7	CASSELAGRTYEQYF
TRBV28	-	TRBJ2-1	CASRRGGGPMDEQFF
TRBV14	-	TRBJ2-5	CASSTLSLAVQETQYF
TRBV5-1	-	TRBJ1-4	CASSEGPNEKLFF
TRBV6-1	once	TRBJ1-1	CASINVNTEAFF
TRBV7-3	-	TRBJ2-3	CASSFRMGQDTQYF
TRBV5-1	-	TRBJ2-1	CASSSPGRDTRFGEQFF
TRBV4-2	-	TRBJ2-1	CASSQDRLAGNEQFF
TRBV15	once	TRBJ2-7	CATSREGPSVYEQYF
TRBV27	-	TRBJ2-2	CASSTGQGSVGELFF
TRBV4-2	-	TRBJ2-5	CASSPEDTEGETQYF
TRBV29-1	-	TRBJ2-2	CSVVGPTGELFF
TRBV7-2	-	TRBJ2-7	CASSPGTSGSPAYEQYF
TRBV6-1	-	TRBJ1-3	CASTLGGGGNTIYF
TRBV11-2	-	TRBJ2-2	CASSTHRVVGGELFF
TRBV4-3	-	TRBJ2-1	CASSQDSEYSYNEQFF
TRBV21-1	few	TRBJ2-7	CASSKDGLAGGPHEQYF
TRBV2	-	TRBJ2-2	CASLRQSGTGELFF
TRBV29-1	-	TRBJ2-1	CSVLGSPQYNEQFF
TRBV21-1	-	TRBJ1-2	CASSKVSPYGYTF
TRBV6-5	-	TRBJ1-2	CASSYATAPNYGYTF
TRBV5-1	-	TRBJ2-3	CASSLFVAGATDTQYF
TRBV5-1	-	TRBJ2-7	CASSLAGDRVSEQYF
TRBV7-3	-	TRBJ2-3	CASSRTDTDTQYF
TRBV9	once	TRBJ2-3	CASSPGVSTDTQYF
TRBV18	-	TRBJ2-7	CASSPPGIISEQYF
TRBV7-9	-	TRBJ2-5	CASSLVSVQETQYF
TRBV4-1	-	TRBJ1-4	CASSQDPGGLNEKLFF
TRBV28	-	TRBJ1-4	CASSLSVRLTNEKLFF
TRBV2	-	TRBJ2-1	CASSYLAGGPYEQFF
TRBV5-1	-	TRBJ2-5	CASRKNLGETQYF